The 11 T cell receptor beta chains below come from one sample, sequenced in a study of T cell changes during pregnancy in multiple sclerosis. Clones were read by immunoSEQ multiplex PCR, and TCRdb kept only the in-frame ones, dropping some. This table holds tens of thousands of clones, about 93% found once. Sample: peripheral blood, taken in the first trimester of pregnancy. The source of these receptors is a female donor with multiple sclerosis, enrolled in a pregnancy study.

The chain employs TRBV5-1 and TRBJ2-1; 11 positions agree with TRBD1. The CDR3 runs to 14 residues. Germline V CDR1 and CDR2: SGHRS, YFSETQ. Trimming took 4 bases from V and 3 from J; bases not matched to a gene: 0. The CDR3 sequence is CASSGTGGYNEQFF. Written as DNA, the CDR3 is TGCGCCAGCAGCGGGACAGGGGGCTACAATGAGCAGTTCTTC.

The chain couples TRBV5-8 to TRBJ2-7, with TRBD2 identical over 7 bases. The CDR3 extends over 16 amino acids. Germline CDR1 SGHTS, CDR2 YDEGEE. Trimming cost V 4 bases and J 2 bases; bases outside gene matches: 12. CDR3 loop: CASSRWTGGVPYEQYF. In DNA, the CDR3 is TGTGCCAGCAGCCGGTGGACGGGAGGAGTCCCCTACGAGCAGTACTTC.

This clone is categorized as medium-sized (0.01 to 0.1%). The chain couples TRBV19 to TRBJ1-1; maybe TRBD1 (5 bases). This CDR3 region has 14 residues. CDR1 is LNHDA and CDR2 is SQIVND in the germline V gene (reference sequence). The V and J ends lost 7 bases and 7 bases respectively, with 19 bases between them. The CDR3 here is CASTPGGYVNEAFF. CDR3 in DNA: TGTGCCAGTACCCCCGGGGGGTATGTGAATGAAGCTTTCTTT.

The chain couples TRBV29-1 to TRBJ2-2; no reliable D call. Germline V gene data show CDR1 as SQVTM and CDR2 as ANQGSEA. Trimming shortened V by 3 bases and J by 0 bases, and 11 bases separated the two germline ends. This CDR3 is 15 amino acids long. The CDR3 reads CSVETRRTNTGELFF. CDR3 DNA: TGCAGCGTTGAGACCCGCAGGACGAACACCGGGGAGCTGTTTTTT.

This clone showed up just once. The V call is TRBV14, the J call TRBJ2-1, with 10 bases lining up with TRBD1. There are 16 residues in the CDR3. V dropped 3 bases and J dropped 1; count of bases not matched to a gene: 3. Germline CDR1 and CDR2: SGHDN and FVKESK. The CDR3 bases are TGTGCCAGCAGCCATGACAGGGGGCCGTCCTACAATGAGCAGTTCTTC. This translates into CASSHDRGPSYNEQFF. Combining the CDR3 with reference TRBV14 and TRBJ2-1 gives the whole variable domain EAGVTQFPSHSVIEKGQTVTLRCDPISGHDNLYWYRRVMGKEIKFLLHFVKESKQDESGMPNNRFLAERTGGTYSTLKVQPAELEDSGVYFCASSHDRGPSYNEQFFGPGTRLTVL.

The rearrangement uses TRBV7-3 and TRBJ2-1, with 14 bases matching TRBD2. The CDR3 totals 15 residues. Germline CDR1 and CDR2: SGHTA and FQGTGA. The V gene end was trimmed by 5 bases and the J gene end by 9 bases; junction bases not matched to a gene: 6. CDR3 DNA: TGTGCCAGCAGCCCGGGACTAGCGGGAGTGGGTGAGCAGTTCTTC. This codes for CASSPGLAGVGEQFF.

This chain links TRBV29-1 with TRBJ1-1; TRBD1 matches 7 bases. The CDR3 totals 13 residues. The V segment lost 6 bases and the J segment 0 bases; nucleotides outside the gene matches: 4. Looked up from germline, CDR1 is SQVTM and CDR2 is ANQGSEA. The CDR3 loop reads CSVPGTVNTEAFF. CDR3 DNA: TGCAGCGTCCCCGGGACAGTGAACACTGAAGCTTTCTTT. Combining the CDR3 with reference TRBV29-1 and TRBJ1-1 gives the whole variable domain SAVISQKPSRDICQRGTSLTIQCQVDSQVTMMFWYRQQPGQSLTLIATANQGSEATYESGFVIDKFPISRPNLTFSTLTVSNMSPEDSSIYLCSVPGTVNTEAFFGQGTRLTVV.

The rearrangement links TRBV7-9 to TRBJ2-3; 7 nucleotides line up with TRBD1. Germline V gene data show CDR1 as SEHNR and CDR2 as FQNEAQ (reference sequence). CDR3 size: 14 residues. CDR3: CASEETGYTDTQYF. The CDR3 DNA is TGTGCGTCGGAAGAGACAGGGTACACAGATACGCAGTATTTT.

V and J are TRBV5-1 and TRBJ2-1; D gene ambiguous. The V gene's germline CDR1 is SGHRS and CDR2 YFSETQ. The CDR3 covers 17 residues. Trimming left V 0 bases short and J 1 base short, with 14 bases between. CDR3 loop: CASSLESSLRSYNEQFF. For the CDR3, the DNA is TGCGCCAGCAGCTTGGAATCTAGTCTCAGATCCTACAATGAGCAGTTCTTC.

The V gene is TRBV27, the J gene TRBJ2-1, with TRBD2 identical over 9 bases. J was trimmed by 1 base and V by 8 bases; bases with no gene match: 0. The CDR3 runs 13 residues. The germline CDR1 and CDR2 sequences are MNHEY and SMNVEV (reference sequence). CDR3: CASAGGSYNEQFF. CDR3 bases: TGTGCCAGCGCGGGGGGGTCCTACAATGAGCAGTTCTTC.

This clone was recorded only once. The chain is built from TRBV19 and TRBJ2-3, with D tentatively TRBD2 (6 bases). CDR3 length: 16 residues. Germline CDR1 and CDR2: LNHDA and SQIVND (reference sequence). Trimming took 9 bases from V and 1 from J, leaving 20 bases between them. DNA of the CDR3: TGTGCCAGCACACATCCCTCGGGGGTAGGCACAGATACGCAGTATTTT. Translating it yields CASTHPSGVGTDTQYF.